These 24 T cell receptor beta chains came from one sample sequenced in a study of post-analysis software for immune sequencing data. The study, taken as a whole, reports: Higher frequency in patients than in controls was seen for 5 or 6 TRBV segments, with TRBV5-6, TRBV5-1 and TRBV20-1 among them.

Unique molecular identifiers were present in the TCR beta cDNA libraries. TCRdb called the PCR reads again in MiXCR, with one record for every CDR3 protein. The sample records roughly 430,000 distinct CDR3 sequences, less than 40% being singletons. No antigens are known for them. Sequenced input: blood. The source is a girl aged 2 to 9 with multiple sclerosis.

This chain links TRBV5-1 with TRBJ2-1; D possibly corresponds to TRBD2 (5 bases). V was pared by 4 bases and J by 0 bases, with 11 bases between. The CDR3 consists of 15 residues. Germline CDR1 reads SGHRS; CDR2 reads YFSETQ. This CDR3 is CASSLALGSYNEQFF. CDR3 sequence (DNA): TGCGCCAGCAGCCTCGCACTAGGCTCCTACAATGAGCAGTTCTTC.

This clonotype showed up just a few times. The CDR3 sequence: CASSSGRADKDTQYF. CDR3 coding DNA: TGTGCCAGCAGTAGCGGGAGGGCCGATAAAGATACGCAGTATTTT. The rearrangement links TRBV6-4 to TRBJ2-3; 10 bases match TRBD2. Germline V gene data show CDR1 as MRHNA and CDR2 as SNTAGT. The CDR3 sequence is 15 residues long. Trimming took 5 bases from V and 5 from J; bases not matched to a gene: 7.

The J gene is TRBJ1-4, the V gene TRBV2; 8 bases are shared with TRBD1. The CDR3 covers 11 residues. Trimming at V came to 6 bases and at J to 12 bases, leaving 3 bases not matched to a gene. The germline V gene encodes CDR1 SNHLY and CDR2 FYNNEI. The CDR3 DNA reads TGTGCCAGCAGAGAACAGGGGGAACTGTTTTTT. As protein: CASREQGELFF.

V gene TRBV7-3 combines with J gene TRBJ1-4, with TRBD1 matching 8 bases. The CDR3 is 15 amino acids. CDR1 is SGHTA and CDR2 is FQGTGA in the germline V gene. The V gene end was trimmed by 5 bases and the J gene end by 10 bases; junction bases not matched to a gene: 12. Here the CDR3 DNA reads TGTGCCAGCAGCCTGAACCCCTTACAGGGGGGAAAACTGTTTTTT. Encoded protein: CASSLNPLQGGKLFF.

The chain couples TRBV5-1 to TRBJ1-5; D is unclear. Germline CDR1 SGHRS, CDR2 YFSETQ. The length of the CDR3 is 13 residues. V was clipped by 1 base and J by 1 base, with 3 bases between them. The CDR3 here is CASSLKSNQPQHF. The DNA of the CDR3 is TGCGCCAGCAGCTTGAAAAGCAATCAGCCCCAGCATTTT.

The sample holds a few counts of this clonotype. This sequence joins TRBV20-1 and TRBJ2-3; D is possibly TRBD1 or TRBD2 (5 bases each). The CDR3 spans 15 residues. V was shortened by 3 bases and J by 3 bases, with 16 bases between the two germline ends. The V gene's germline CDR1 is DFQATT and CDR2 SNEGSKA (reference sequence). CDR3 residues: CSARSLWGITDTQYF. Here the CDR3 DNA reads TGCAGTGCTAGGTCCCTTTGGGGGATAACAGATACGCAGTATTTT.

This clonotype is a singleton in its sample. Its ends do not fully match the called genes, so a read error is possible. V gene TRBV12-3 or TRBV12-4 combines with J gene TRBJ2-6; possible D gene TRBD1, 5 bases. The CDR3 extends over 15 amino acids. This CDR3 is CASSLGGAGANVRTF. For the CDR3, the DNA is TGTGCCAGCAGTTTGGGTGGGGCTGGGGCCAACGTCCGGACTTTC.

This clonotype was seen a handful of times. The rearrangement joins TRBV28 to TRBJ1-2; 9 bases line up with TRBD1. The germline V gene has CDR1 MDHEN and CDR2 SYDVKM. V dropped 6 bases and J dropped 6; count of bases not matched to a gene: 8. This CDR3 has 14 residues. The CDR3 DNA reads TGTGCCAGCAGGCCCGGACAGGGGAGCGATGGCTACACCTTC. Amino acids: CASRPGQGSDGYTF.

Only a few counts were recorded for this clonotype. The chain couples TRBV7-9 to TRBJ2-3; D not certain. Germline-derived CDR1 and CDR2 are SEHNR and FQNEAQ (reference sequence). The germline V and J ends were trimmed by 2 bases and 1 base, with 16 bases remaining between them. The CDR3 has 17 residues. CDR3 sequence: CASSLLRAGRGTDTQYF. The DNA for the CDR3 is TGTGCCAGCAGCTTATTAAGGGCCGGTAGGGGCACAGATACGCAGTATTTT.

CDR3: CSARGTTGIDYYEQYF. The CDR3, as DNA: TGCAGTGCTAGAGGAACTACAGGGATCGACTACTACGAGCAGTACTTC. The gene calls are TRBV20-1 and TRBJ2-7, with a tentative D call TRBD1 (6 bases). The V gene lost 1 base and the J gene lost 3 bases, with 19 bases spanning the gap. The germline CDR1 and CDR2 sequences are DFQATT and SNEGSKA (reference sequence). This CDR3 is 16 amino acids long.

The V and J genes are TRBV10-3 and TRBJ1-5, with TRBD1 matching over 9 bases. The CDR3 has 14 residues. J gave up 7 bases and V 6 bases, and 7 bases lay outside the gene matches. Germline CDR1 ENHRY, CDR2 SYGVKD. CDR3 sequence reads: CAISPGQGYQPQHF. CDR3 bases: TGTGCCATCAGCCCGGGACAGGGATACCAGCCCCAGCATTTT.

This chain uses TRBV27 with TRBJ2-5; TRBD2 aligns across 7 bases. This CDR3 region has 15 residues. The germline gives CDR1 MNHEY, CDR2 SMNVEV (reference sequence). V was pared by 2 bases and J by 4 bases, with 7 bases of the junction left unmatched. In DNA form, the CDR3 reads TGTGCCAGCAGTTTAGCCCTGGGAGGGCCAGAGACCCAGTACTTC. Translating gives CASSLALGGPETQYF.

The rearrangement uses TRBV28 and TRBJ1-5; no clear D gene. Germline V gene data show CDR1 as MDHEN and CDR2 as SYDVKM. The CDR3 has 13 residues. The V end lost 7 bases, the J end lost 5 bases, and 12 bases lay between the germline ends. The CDR3 reads CASKTASYQPQHF. CDR3 sequence (DNA): TGTGCCAGCAAAACTGCCTCATATCAGCCCCAGCATTTT.

With regard to this clonotype: An end of the junction does not agree with germline; a read error may underlie this. V gene TRBV20-1 combines with J gene TRBJ2-1; D gene uncertain. Germline V gene lookup returns CDR1 DFQATT and CDR2 SNEGSKA (reference sequence). The CDR3 has 15 residues. The CDR3 DNA reads as TGCAGCGCTAGAGTAGGGCCGAGCTCCTACAATGAGCAGTTCTTC. Protein product: CSARVGPSSYNEQFF.

This chain links TRBV15 with TRBJ1-4; no reliable D call. Trimming pared 0 bases from V and 7 bases from J, leaving 9 bases between. The germline V gene encodes CDR1 LNHNV and CDR2 YYDKDF (reference sequence). The CDR3 loop spans 14 amino acids. The chain's CDR3 is CATSRDQVREKLFF. The CDR3 DNA follows: TGTGCCACCAGCAGAGATCAGGTTCGTGAAAAACTGTTTTTT. The whole variable domain, remainder taken from reference TRBV15 and TRBJ1-4, is DAMVIQNPRYQVTQFGKPVTLSCSQTLNHNVMYWYQQKSSQAPKLLFHYYDKDFNNEADTPDNFQSRRPNTSFCFLDIRSPGLGDTAMYLCATSRDQVREKLFFGSGTQLSVL.

There are a few counts of this clonotype. CDR3: CASRDLNEQFF. The CDR3, as DNA: TGTGCCAGTCGGGATCTCAATGAGCAGTTCTTC. V and J are TRBV11-1 and TRBJ2-1; a weak D match, TRBD2 (5 bases). The germline V gene has CDR1 SGHAT and CDR2 FQDESV (reference sequence). CDR3 length: 11 residues. Trimming pared 9 bases from V and 6 bases from J, leaving 9 bases between. Together with reference TRBV11-1 and TRBJ2-1, the CDR3 gives the full variable domain: EAEVAQSPRYKITEKSQAVAFWCDPISGHATLYWYRQILGQGPELLVQFQDESVVDDSQLPKDRFSAERLKGVDSTLKIQPAELGDSAMYLCASRDLNEQFFGPGTRLTVL.

This clonotype was recorded a few times. The rearrangement links TRBV5-1 to TRBJ2-1, with D perhaps matching TRBD2 (6 bases). The germline gives CDR1 SGHRS, CDR2 YFSETQ. This CDR3 is built from 14 residues. Between the trimmed V and J ends, which lost 7 bases and 10 bases, there was a span of 21 bases. CDR3: CASLERAGAKEQFF. Here the CDR3 DNA reads TGCGCCAGCCTCGAGCGGGCGGGCGCTAAGGAGCAGTTCTTC.

This clonotype was counted between two and nine times. This rearrangement joins TRBV7-2 to TRBJ2-5, with 9 bases fitting TRBD2. Germline CDR1 SGHTA, CDR2 FQGNSA. V dropped 0 bases and J dropped 2; count of bases not matched to a gene: 10. The CDR3 spans 18 residues. In DNA form, the CDR3 reads TGTGCCAGCAGCTTAGCGCCGACTAGCGGAGGGACGCAAGAGACCCAGTACTTC. It yields the protein CASSLAPTSGGTQETQYF.

This chain connects TRBV5-1 to TRBJ2-3; no firm D call. The CDR3 runs to 12 residues. With 4 bases removed from V and 3 bases from J, the gap between germline ends came to 6 bases. Per the germline V gene, CDR1 is SGHRS and CDR2 is YFSETQ. The CDR3 region has the DNA TGCGCCAGCAGCCTCCAAACAGATACGCAGTATTTT. It yields the protein CASSLQTDTQYF.

This clonotype was counted between two and nine times. The J gene is TRBJ2-1, the V gene TRBV20-1; perhaps TRBD2 as D (5 bases). Looked up from germline, CDR1 is DFQATT and CDR2 is SNEGSKA (reference sequence). The V end was cut by 0 bases, the J end by 6 bases, with 15 bases between. This CDR3 comprises 15 residues. The CDR3 bases are TGCAGTGCTAGAGATCTGAGGGCCAGCCTCAATGAGCAGTTCTTC. Translating it yields CSARDLRASLNEQFF.

This clonotype has more than one count but fewer than ten. The rearrangement joins TRBV10-3 to TRBJ2-7; weak D call: TRBD2 (6 bases). CDR3 size: 14 residues. Germline lookup yields CDR1 ENHRY and CDR2 SYGVKD. Deletions cut 0 bases from V and 2 bases from J, with 8 bases between. The CDR3 sequence: CAISESAGTYEQYF. The DNA for the CDR3 is TGTGCCATCAGTGAGTCGGCGGGGACCTACGAGCAGTACTTC.

The chain links TRBV28 to TRBJ1-5; D is possibly TRBD1 (5 bases). V lost 3 bases and J lost 3, with 9 bases in between. Germline V gene sequence: CDR1 MDHEN, CDR2 SYDVKM. The length of the CDR3 is 14 residues. In DNA, the CDR3 is TGTGCCAGCAGTTTCGGGGCCCCCAATCAGCCCCAGCATTTT. It is translated as CASSFGAPNQPQHF.

This clonotype was seen a handful of times. This chain uses TRBV3-1 with TRBJ2-1, with D maybe TRBD2 (6 bases). Trimming took 1 base from V and 2 from J, leaving 9 bases between them. The CDR3 extends over 15 amino acids. Germline-derived CDR1 and CDR2 are LGHDT and YNNKEL (reference sequence). CDR3 nucleotides: TGTGCCAGCAGCCAAGCGAAGCGGGCCTACAATGAGCAGTTCTTC. Translating it yields CASSQAKRAYNEQFF.

The rearrangement uses TRBV12-3 or TRBV12-4 and TRBJ2-7, with D perhaps matching TRBD2 (5 bases). The CDR3 loop spans 13 amino acids. Between the trimmed V and J ends, which lost 3 bases and 4 bases, there was a span of 10 bases. CDR3 residues: CASSFGEDYEQYF. The CDR3 region has the DNA TGTGCCAGCAGTTTCGGGGAAGATTACGAGCAGTACTTC.